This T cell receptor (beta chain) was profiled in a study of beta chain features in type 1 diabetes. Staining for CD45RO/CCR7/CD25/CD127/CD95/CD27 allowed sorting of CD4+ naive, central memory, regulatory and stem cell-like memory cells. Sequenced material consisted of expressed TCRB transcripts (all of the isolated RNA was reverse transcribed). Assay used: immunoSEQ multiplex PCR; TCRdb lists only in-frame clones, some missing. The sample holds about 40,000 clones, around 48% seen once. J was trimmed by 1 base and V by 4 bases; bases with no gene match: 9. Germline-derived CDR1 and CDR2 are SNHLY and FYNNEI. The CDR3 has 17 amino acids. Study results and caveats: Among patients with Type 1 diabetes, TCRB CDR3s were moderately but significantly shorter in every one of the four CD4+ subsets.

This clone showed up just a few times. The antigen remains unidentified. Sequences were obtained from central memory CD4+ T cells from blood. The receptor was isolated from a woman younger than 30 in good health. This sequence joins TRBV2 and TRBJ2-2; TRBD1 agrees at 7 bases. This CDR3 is CASSGPLTGRNTGELFF. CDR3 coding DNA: TGTGCCAGCAGTGGCCCTTTGACAGGGCGGAACACCGGGGAGCTGTTTTTT.